Listed here is a single T cell receptor beta chain. In the study's own analysis: Reference gene primer amplification in the assay estimated nucleated cell counts. Sequencing was performed with immunoSEQ multiplex PCR; in TCRdb, only in-frame clones are kept and a portion is missing. Clone size and V and J calls were adopted from that table, with D and trimming inferred from the DNA. This sample has fewer than 100,000 clones, with around 86% found just once. Germline CDR1 LNHDA, CDR2 SQIVND (reference sequence). V lost 3 bases, J lost 6 bases, and 6 bases stayed unmatched. This CDR3 has 14 amino acids. This record belongs to a study of blood T cell repertoires in COVID-19. The wider study: The study drew acute and convalescent COVID-19 samples from the United States, Italy and Spain. Nucleic acid was either cDNA or gDNA, and it came from T cells, B-cell-depleted T cells, or PBMCs.

This sequence originates from a man aged 60-69 years with acute or convalescent COVID-19. Sequences were obtained from peripheral blood. This sequence joins TRBV19 and TRBJ1-1, with 8 bases that match TRBD1. CDR3 bases: TGTGCCAGTAGTATCCGGACAGGGAAAGCTGAAGCTTTCTTT. Residues: CASSIRTGKAEAFF.